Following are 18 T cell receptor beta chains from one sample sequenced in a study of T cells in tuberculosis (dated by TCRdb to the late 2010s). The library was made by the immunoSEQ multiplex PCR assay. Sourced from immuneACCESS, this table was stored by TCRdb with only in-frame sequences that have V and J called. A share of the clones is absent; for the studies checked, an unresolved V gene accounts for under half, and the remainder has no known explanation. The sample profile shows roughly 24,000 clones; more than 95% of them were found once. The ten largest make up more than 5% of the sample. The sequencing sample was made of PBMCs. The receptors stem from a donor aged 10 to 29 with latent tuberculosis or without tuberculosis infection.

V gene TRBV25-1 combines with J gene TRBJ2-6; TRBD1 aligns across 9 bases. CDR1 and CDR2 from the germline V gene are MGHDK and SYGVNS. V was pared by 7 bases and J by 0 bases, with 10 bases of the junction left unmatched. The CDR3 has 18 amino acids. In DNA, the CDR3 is TGTGCCAGCACGGGTCGGGACAGGGTGAGCTCTGGGGCCAACGTCCTGACTTTC. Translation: CASTGRDRVSSGANVLTF.

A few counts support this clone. The CDR3 coding sequence is TGTGCCAGCAGCAGCGACGTAGCCTACGAGCAGTACTTC. Residues: CASSSDVAYEQYF. The genes are TRBV6-5 and TRBJ2-7; D not resolved. The germline V and J ends were trimmed by 6 bases and 2 bases, with 11 bases remaining between them. The CDR3 extends over 13 amino acids. Germline V gene lookup returns CDR1 MNHEY and CDR2 SVGAGI.

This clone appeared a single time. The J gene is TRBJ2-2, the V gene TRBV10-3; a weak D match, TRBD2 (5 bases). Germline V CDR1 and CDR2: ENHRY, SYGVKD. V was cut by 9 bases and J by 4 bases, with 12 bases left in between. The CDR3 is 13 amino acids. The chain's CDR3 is CAIRGEGTGELFF. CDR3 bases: TGTGCCATTCGGGGAGAGGGCACCGGGGAGCTGTTTTTT.

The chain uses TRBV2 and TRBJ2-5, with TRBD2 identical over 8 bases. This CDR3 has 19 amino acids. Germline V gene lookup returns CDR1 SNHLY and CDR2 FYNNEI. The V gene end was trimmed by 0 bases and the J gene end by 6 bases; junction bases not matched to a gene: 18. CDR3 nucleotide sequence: TGTGCCAGCAGTGAAGCGCTACAGCGGGAGTGGTTCGGTCTAAAGACCCAGTACTTC. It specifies CASSEALQREWFGLKTQYF.

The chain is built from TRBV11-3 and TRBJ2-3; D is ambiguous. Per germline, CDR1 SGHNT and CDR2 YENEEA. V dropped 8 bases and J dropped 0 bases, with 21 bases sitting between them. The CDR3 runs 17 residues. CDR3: CASRPAAPLDSTDTQYF. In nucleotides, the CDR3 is TGTGCCAGCCGCCCGGCAGCTCCCCTAGATAGCACAGATACGCAGTATTTT.

CDR3 sequence: CASSDPTGSTGNTIYF. In DNA, the CDR3 is TGCGCCAGCAGTGATCCGACAGGGTCAACTGGAAACACCATATATTTT. The chain recombines TRBV10-2 with TRBJ1-3; 7 bases map to TRBD1. This CDR3 is 16 amino acids long. V gave up 3 bases and J gave up 2 bases; unmatched junction bases: 7. Germline CDR1 is WSHSY and CDR2 is SAAADI.

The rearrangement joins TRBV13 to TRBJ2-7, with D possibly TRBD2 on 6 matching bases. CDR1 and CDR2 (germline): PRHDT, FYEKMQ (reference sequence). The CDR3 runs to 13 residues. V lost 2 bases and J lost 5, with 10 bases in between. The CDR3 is CASSLRLANEQYF. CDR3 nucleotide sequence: TGTGCCAGCAGCTTACGGCTAGCGAACGAGCAGTACTTC.

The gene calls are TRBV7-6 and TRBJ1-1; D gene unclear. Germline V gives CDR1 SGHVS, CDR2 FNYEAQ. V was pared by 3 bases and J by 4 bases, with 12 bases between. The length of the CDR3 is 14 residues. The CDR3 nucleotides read TGTGCCAGCAGCTTTTCCCCCGAGAGCACTGAAGCTTTCTTT. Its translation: CASSFSPESTEAFF.

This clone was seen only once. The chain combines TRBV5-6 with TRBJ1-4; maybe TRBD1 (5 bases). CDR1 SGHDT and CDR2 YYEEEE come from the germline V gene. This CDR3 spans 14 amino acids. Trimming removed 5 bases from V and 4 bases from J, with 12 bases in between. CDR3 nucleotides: TGTGCCAGCAGTATAACAGGTGGTAATGAAAAACTGTTTTTT. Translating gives CASSITGGNEKLFF.

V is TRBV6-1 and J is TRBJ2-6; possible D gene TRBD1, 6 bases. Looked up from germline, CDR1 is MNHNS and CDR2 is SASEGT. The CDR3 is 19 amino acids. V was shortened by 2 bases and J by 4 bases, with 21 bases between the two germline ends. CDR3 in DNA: TGTGCCAGCAGTGAAAGCAGGGGCCCGCGCGGATGGGGGGCCAACGTCCTGACTTTC. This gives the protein CASSESRGPRGWGANVLTF.

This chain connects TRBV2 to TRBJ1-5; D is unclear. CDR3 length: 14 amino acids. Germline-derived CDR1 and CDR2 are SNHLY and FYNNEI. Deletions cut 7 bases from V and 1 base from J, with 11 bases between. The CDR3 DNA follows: TGTGCCAGCAAGATCGGCGGGAGCAATCAGCCCCAGCATTTT. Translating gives CASKIGGSNQPQHF.

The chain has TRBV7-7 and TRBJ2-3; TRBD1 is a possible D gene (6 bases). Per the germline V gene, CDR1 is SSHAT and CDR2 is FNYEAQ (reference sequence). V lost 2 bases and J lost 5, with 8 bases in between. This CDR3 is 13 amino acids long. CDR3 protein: CASSLNREDTQYF. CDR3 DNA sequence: TGTGCCAGCAGCTTAAACAGGGAAGATACGCAGTATTTT.

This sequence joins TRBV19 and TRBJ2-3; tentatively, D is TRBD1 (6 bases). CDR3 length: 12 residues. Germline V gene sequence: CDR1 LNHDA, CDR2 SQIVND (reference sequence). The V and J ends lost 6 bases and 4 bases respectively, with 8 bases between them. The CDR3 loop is CASSRGADTQYF. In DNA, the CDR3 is TGTGCCAGTAGCAGGGGCGCAGATACGCAGTATTTT.

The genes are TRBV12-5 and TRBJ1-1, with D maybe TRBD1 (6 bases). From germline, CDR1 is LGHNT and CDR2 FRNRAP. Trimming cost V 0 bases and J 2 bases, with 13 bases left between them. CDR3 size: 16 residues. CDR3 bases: TGTGCTAGTGGTTTGGTATCGACAGGACCTAACACTGAAGCTTTCTTT. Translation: CASGLVSTGPNTEAFF.

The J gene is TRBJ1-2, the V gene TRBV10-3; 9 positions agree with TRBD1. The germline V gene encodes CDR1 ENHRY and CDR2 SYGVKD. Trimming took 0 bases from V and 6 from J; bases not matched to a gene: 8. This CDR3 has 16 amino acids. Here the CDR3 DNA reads TGTGCCATCAGTGAGTCAGCGGGACAGGGAAGTCATGGCTACACCTTC. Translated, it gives CAISESAGQGSHGYTF.

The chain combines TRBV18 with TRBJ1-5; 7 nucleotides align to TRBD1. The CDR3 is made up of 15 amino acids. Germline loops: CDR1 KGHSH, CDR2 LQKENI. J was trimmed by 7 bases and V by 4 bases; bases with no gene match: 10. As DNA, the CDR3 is TGTGCCAGCTCACGAACCGGGACAGCAATCCAGCCCCAGCATTTT. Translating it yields CASSRTGTAIQPQHF.

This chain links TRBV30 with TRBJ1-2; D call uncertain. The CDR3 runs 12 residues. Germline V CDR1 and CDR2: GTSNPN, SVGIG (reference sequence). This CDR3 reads CALEKALYGYTF. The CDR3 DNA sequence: TGTGCTCTGGAGAAGGCTCTCTATGGCTACACCTTC.

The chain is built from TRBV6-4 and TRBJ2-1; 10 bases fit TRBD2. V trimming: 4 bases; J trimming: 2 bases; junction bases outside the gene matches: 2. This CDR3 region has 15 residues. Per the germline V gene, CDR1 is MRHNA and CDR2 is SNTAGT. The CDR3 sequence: CASSVSGGAYNEQFF. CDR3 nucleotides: TGTGCCAGCAGTGTCAGCGGGGGGGCCTACAATGAGCAGTTCTTC.